Listed below are T cell receptor beta chains from one sample, sequenced in a study of shared T cell receptors in the human thymus. TCRdb keeps only in-frame clones here, not all; method: immunoSEQ multiplex PCR. The sample has about 660,000 clones; around nine tenths are singletons. The sample was also linked to a second study, of human thymus T cells.

Input material: thymocytes. These receptors originate from a boy under two years old with a congenital heart defect. Each CDR3 is given with its conserved first and last residue.

TRBV15	CATSRDSPIAGLGGSYEQYF
TRBV4-3	CASSLVGGRTDTQYF
TRBV27	CASSLSDGTPPGANVLTF
TRBV19	CASSNAGRRETQYF
TRBV5-1	CASSFLGTSGSSSYNEQFF
TRBV11-2	CASIPGRQGQKIGVTQYF
TRBV30	CGTGTGNQPQHF
TRBV7-2	CASSQHRTDQPQHF
TRBV4-2	CASSQVVIKGRIAGTSTDTQYF
TRBV29-1	CSVGGGGNTEAFF
TRBV19	CASSIESTSGSPQYF
TRBV9	CASSAPDRGGSRRKLFF
TRBV7-6	CASSLVGANEQYF
TRBV6-5	CASREDRGGETQYF
TRBV7-9	CASSLVTSGRAIYNEQFF
TRBV7-3	CASSLTRTSGKETQYF
TRBV5-4	CASSWESAADTQYF
TRBV5-8	CASSLATGGRQPQHF
TRBV11-2	CASSLEDGGPSSYEQYF
TRBV7-3	CASSAVLRPDTQYF
TRBV7-2	CASSLGGQDYEQYF
TRBV5-6	CASSADRTGGYGYTF
TRBV18	CASSPPAAREVKNEQFF
TRBV29-1	CSVYLLSFRLIAASDEQFF
TRBV2	CASSPWGGSNEQFF
TRBV27	CASSPTSTSGSRTGELFF
TRBV4-2	CASSQAGGTSGRGTQYF
TRBV4-3	CASSQDTREGGGNEQFF
TRBV6-6	CASGTDRNTEAFF
TRBV4-1	CASSRKGGREPNTGELFF
TRBV27	CASSFGGRPSSTDTQYF
TRBV19	CATTGGTGETQYF
TRBV7-9	CASSPRMGGAYNEQFF
TRBV6-5	CASSIIPGSTEAFF
TRBV5-1	CASSLVGASSYNEQFF
TRBV5-1	CASSPPLSASGSPLSYEQYF